This record concerns one TCR beta chain sequence. Only in-frame clones appear in the TCRdb table, and some are missing; sequencing was by immunoSEQ multiplex PCR. The repertoire includes roughly 300,000 clones, 70% to 90% of them detected once, and around 8% sits in the top ten. This sample was included in a study of blood T cell repertoires in COVID-19. Overall study context: PBMCs, B-cell-depleted T cells, or T cells provided the cDNA or gDNA that made up the material.

CDR1 is LNHNV, CDR2 YYDKDF, per germline (reference sequence). Trimming stripped 0 bases from V and 4 bases from J, with 12 bases between. The CDR3 is 15 amino acids. This clonotype was obtained from a woman between 50 and 59 years old who had recovered from COVID-19. The chain couples TRBV15 to TRBJ1-2; possibly TRBD1 for D (6 bases). The specimen was peripheral blood. The CDR3, as DNA: TGTGCCACCAGCAGAGATAGGACAGATCCCTATGGCTACACCTTC. Translation gives CATSRDRTDPYGYTF.